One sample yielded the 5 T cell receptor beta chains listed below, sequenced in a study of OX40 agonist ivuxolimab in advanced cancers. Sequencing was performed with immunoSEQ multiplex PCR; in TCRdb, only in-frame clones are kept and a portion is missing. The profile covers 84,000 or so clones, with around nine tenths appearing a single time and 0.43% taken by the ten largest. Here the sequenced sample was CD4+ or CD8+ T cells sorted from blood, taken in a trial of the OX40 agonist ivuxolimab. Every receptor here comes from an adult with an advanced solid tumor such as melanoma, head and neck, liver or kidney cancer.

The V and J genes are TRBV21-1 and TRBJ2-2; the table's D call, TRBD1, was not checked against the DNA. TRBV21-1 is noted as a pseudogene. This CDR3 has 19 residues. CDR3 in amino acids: CASSKRFLTGTGDTGELFF. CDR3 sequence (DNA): TGTGCCAGCAGCAAACGCTTCCTGACCGGGACAGGGGACACCGGGGAGCTGTTTTTT.

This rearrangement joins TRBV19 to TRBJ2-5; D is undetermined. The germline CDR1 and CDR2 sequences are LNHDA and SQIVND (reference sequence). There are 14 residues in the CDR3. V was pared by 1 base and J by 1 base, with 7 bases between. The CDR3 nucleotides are TGTGCCAGTAGTATAGGACCGGGCCAAGAGACCCAGTACTTC. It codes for CASSIGPGQETQYF.

CDR3 DNA: TGTGCCAGCAGTCTCTGGGGCACCCGATACGAGCAGTACTTC. Translated, it gives CASSLWGTRYEQYF. This sequence joins TRBV28 and TRBJ2-7, with D possibly TRBD1 on 5 matching bases. In germline, CDR1 is MDHEN, CDR2 SYDVKM. With 5 bases removed from V and 4 bases from J, the gap between germline ends came to 15 bases. The CDR3 totals 14 residues.

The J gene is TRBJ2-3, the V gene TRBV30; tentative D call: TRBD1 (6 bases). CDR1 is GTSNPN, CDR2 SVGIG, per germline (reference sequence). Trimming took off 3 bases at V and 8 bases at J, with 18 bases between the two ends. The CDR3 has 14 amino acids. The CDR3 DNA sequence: TGTGCCTGGAGGACCGTCAGGGGAGTCCCTACGCAGTATTTT. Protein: CAWRTVRGVPTQYF.

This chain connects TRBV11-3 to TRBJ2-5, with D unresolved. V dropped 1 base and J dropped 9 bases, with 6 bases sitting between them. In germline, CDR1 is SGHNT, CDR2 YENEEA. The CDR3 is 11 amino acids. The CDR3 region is CASSLGVAQYF. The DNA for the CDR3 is TGTGCCAGCAGCTTAGGGGTGGCCCAGTACTTC.